This is a list of T cell receptor beta chains from one sample in a study of cytomegalovirus exposure and HLA in healthy donors. The table came from immunoSEQ multiplex PCR; TCRdb's copy has only in-frame clones and leaves some out. This table has around 130,000 clones, roughly 85% appearing once. Input material: PBMCs. Receptors originate from a boy aged 5-17 years in good health and CMV-seronegative. CDR3s include the opening cysteine and the closing phenylalanine or tryptophan. The order of the fields is D gene, V gene, clone size, J gene, CDR3 protein, CDR3 DNA. The D gene is left open where the match is weak. Size values are once, few and many counts, or a class for expanded clones, and some rows have none.

>.|TRBV21-1|.|TRBJ1-5
CASSNSLSPGVSNQPQHF
TGTGCCAGCAGCAACTCACTCTCCCCAGGGGTAAGCAATCAGCCCCAGCATTTT
>.|TRBV19|.|TRBJ1-1
CASSIEGFPGMNTEAFF
TGTGCCAGTAGTATTGAGGGTTTCCCAGGAATGAACACTGAAGCTTTCTTT
>.|TRBV6-1|.|TRBJ2-7
CASVPRQPYEQYF
TGTGCCAGCGTTCCTCGACAGCCTTACGAGCAGTACTTC
>.|TRBV7-9|.|TRBJ1-3
CASSLVRSGNTIYF
TGTGCCAGCAGCTTAGTCCGCTCTGGAAACACCATATATTTT
>TRBD1|TRBV4-2|.|TRBJ1-4
CASSPVPGQGMREKLFF
TGTGCCAGCAGCCCCGTCCCGGGACAGGGAATGAGGGAAAAACTGTTTTTT
>.|TRBV11-2|.|TRBJ2-5
CASSLWGEWLQETQYF
TGTGCCAGCAGCTTGTGGGGGGAGTGGCTCCAAGAGACCCAGTACTTC
>.|TRBV27|.|TRBJ1-1
CASSLAGAGTEAFF
TGTGCCAGCAGTTTGGCGGGGGCAGGAACTGAAGCTTTCTTT
>.|TRBV21-1|.|TRBJ2-2
CASSPGGKTGELFF
TGTGCCAGCAGCCCAGGGGGTAAGACCGGGGAGCTGTTTTTT
>TRBD2|TRBV6-1|once|TRBJ2-2
CASSEIRGGTGELFF
TGTGCCAGCAGTGAAATCCGGGGGGGCACCGGGGAGCTGTTTTTT
>.|TRBV27|once|TRBJ2-7
CASSLRTPLGEQYF
TGTGCCAGCAGTTTAAGGACTCCCTTGGGGGAGCAGTACTTC
>TRBD1|TRBV19|few|TRBJ1-1
CASSIDRVGTEAFF
TGTGCCAGTAGTATTGACAGGGTTGGCACTGAAGCTTTCTTT
>.|TRBV30|.|TRBJ2-5
CAWSGDGRSQETQYF
TGTGCCTGGAGTGGGGACGGGAGATCACAAGAGACCCAGTACTTC
>TRBD2|TRBV5-4|.|TRBJ2-7
CASSVTSGSGEQYF
TGTGCCAGCAGCGTGACTAGCGGTTCAGGCGAGCAGTACTTC
>TRBD2|TRBV5-4|once|TRBJ2-3
CASSGLAGGSTDTQYF
TGTGCCAGCAGCGGACTAGCGGGAGGTAGCACAGATACGCAGTATTTT
>.|TRBV2|.|TRBJ2-3
CASSGTTDTQYF
TGTGCCAGCAGTGGGACAACAGATACGCAGTATTTT
>TRBD2|TRBV19|once|TRBJ2-2
CATRTSGNTGELFF
TGTGCCACCCGGACTAGCGGGAACACCGGGGAGCTGTTTTTT
>.|TRBV6-6|.|TRBJ1-2
CASSYTGNYGYTF
TGTGCCAGCAGTTATACAGGGAACTATGGCTACACCTTC
>.|TRBV27|few|TRBJ1-2
CASSRSLNYGYTF
TGTGCCAGCAGTCGTTCCCTCAACTATGGCTACACCTTC
>.|TRBV5-1|.|TRBJ2-2
CASSSGTAPPGELFF
TGCGCCAGCAGCTCCGGGACTGCGCCACCCGGGGAGCTGTTTTTT
>TRBD1|TRBV9|.|TRBJ2-7
CASSDRGGHEQYF
TGTGCCAGCAGCGACAGGGGTGGCCACGAGCAGTACTTC
>.|TRBV6-5|.|TRBJ1-2
CASSPGLVNYGYTF
TGTGCCAGCAGTCCCGGACTGGTTAACTATGGCTACACCTTC
>.|TRBV4-2|.|TRBJ1-3
CASSQAGTWRSGNTIYF
TGTGCCAGCAGCCAAGCAGGGACTTGGCGCTCTGGAAACACCATATATTTT
>.|TRBV2|.|TRBJ2-7
CASLPGQLGFSQYF
TGTGCCAGCCTACCCGGACAGTTGGGTTTCTCTCAGTACTTC
>TRBD2|TRBV7-2|.|TRBJ2-7
CASSLALAGPGEQYF
TGTGCCAGCAGCTTAGCCCTAGCGGGGCCGGGCGAGCAGTACTTC
>.|TRBV6-5|few|TRBJ1-1
CASSYGGAEAFF
TGTGCCAGCAGTTACGGGGGCGCGGAAGCTTTCTTT
>TRBD1|TRBV7-3|.|TRBJ2-1
CASSWDRGNEQFF
TGTGCCAGCAGCTGGGACAGGGGCAATGAGCAGTTCTTC
>TRBD2|TRBV5-1|once|TRBJ2-7
CASSPLGRGGPIREQYF
TGCGCCAGCAGCCCCCTAGGCCGGGGAGGGCCGATCCGCGAGCAGTACTTC
>.|TRBV10-3|.|TRBJ1-1
CAISEPTGLNTEAFF
TGTGCCATCAGTGAGCCTACAGGCCTGAACACTGAAGCTTTCTTT
>.|TRBV7-2|.|TRBJ2-7
CASSLGYRLFYEQYF
TGTGCCAGCAGCTTAGGGTACAGGCTGTTCTACGAGCAGTACTTC
>.|TRBV29-1|.|TRBJ1-1
CSVDRGGVRAEAFF
TGCAGCGTTGATAGAGGTGGTGTACGCGCTGAAGCTTTCTTT
>.|TRBV7-9|.|TRBJ2-3
CASSSAGAGSTDTQYF
TGTGCCAGCAGCTCCGCGGGGGCAGGTAGCACAGATACGCAGTATTTT
>.|TRBV4-1|.|TRBJ2-7
CASSRDTLMGEQYF
TGCGCCAGCAGCCGGGACACCCTCATGGGAGAGCAGTACTTC
>.|TRBV19|.|TRBJ1-1
CASSISPAGLSEAFF
TGTGCCAGTAGTATCAGCCCCGCAGGTTTATCTGAAGCTTTCTTT
>TRBD2|TRBV5-1|.|TRBJ2-5
CASSLGAMSGSETQYF
TGCGCCAGCAGCTTGGGAGCAATGAGCGGGAGTGAGACCCAGTACTTC
>.|TRBV11-3|.|TRBJ1-5
CASSLAGTGTQHF
TGTGCCAGCAGCTTAGCAGGGACTGGGACCCAGCATTTT
>.|TRBV5-1|once|TRBJ1-2
CASSPREGATYRYGYTF
TGCGCCAGCAGCCCGAGGGAGGGAGCTACATACCGGTATGGCTACACCTTC
>TRBD1|TRBV7-9|.|TRBJ1-2
CASRPDRLANYGYTF
TGTGCCAGCAGGCCGGACAGGTTGGCTAACTATGGCTACACCTTC
>.|TRBV2|once|TRBJ2-3
CASKTDRGTDTQYF
TGTGCCAGCAAAACGGATCGGGGCACAGATACGCAGTATTTT
>.|TRBV25-1|.|TRBJ1-2
CASSEWGGAGQFYGYTF
TGTGCCAGCAGTGAATGGGGAGGTGCAGGGCAATTCTATGGCTACACCTTC
>TRBD2|TRBV11-3|.|TRBJ2-1
CASSPRGTSQTAVF
TGTGCCAGCAGCCCCCGAGGGACTAGCCAAACGGCGGTCTTC
>TRBD1|TRBV2|.|TRBJ1-1
CASIRQGLTEAFF
TGTGCCAGCATCCGACAGGGCCTTACTGAAGCTTTCTTT
>.|TRBV7-9|few|TRBJ2-2
CASSLGGDTVTGELFF
TGTGCCAGCAGCTTAGGTGGGGACACGGTCACCGGGGAGCTGTTTTTT
>.|TRBV29-1|.|TRBJ2-1
CSVAGNEQFF
TGCAGCGTTGCAGGGAATGAGCAGTTCTTC
>TRBD2|TRBV7-8|.|TRBJ2-7
CASSKLAGAAYEQYF
TGTGCCAGCAGCAAACTAGCGGGAGCAGCATACGAGCAGTACTTC
>TRBD2|TRBV7-6|.|TRBJ2-7
CASSPWTSEQYF
TGTGCCAGCAGCCCCTGGACTAGCGAGCAGTACTTC
>.|TRBV6-1|.|TRBJ1-2
CASPGGRGYGYTF
TGTGCCAGCCCTGGCGGGCGCGGCTATGGCTACACCTTC